These T cell receptor beta chains were read from a single sample in a study of T cell repertoires in cytomegalovirus infection. In TCRdb, the reads were re-called with MiXCR into one record per CDR3 protein. Here the sample spans 130,000 or so distinct CDR3 sequences, 5.5% to 7% being singletons. The sequenced material came from PBMCs. Receptors were obtained from a human donor in good health (CMV status not recorded). Some clones in this sample may be carry-over from other donors' samples. The CDR3 runs from the conserved cysteine through the conserved F or W. D genes are given only for firm matches. Clone size is stated in some rows and not others, as once, few, many or a class when expanded.

D: NA; V: TRBV20-1; J: TRBJ1-5; size: many; CDR3: CSAITGVYSNQPQHF; DNA: TGCAGTGCTATAACGGGTGTCTATAGCAATCAGCCCCAGCATTTT
D: TRBD1; V: TRBV5-6; J: TRBJ2-7; size: NA; CDR3: CASSPGQLSYEQYF; DNA: TGTGCCAGCAGCCCGGGACAGCTCTCCTACGAGCAGTACTTC
D: TRBD1; V: TRBV2; J: TRBJ2-7; size: many; CDR3: CASSVRDRGFDEQYF; DNA: TGTGCCAGCAGTGTCCGGGACAGGGGTTTCGACGAGCAGTACTTC
D: TRBD2; V: TRBV4-3; J: TRBJ2-3; size: many; CDR3: CASSQVLAGGPLDTQYF; DNA: TGCGCCAGCAGCCAAGTACTAGCGGGGGGGCCGTTGGATACGCAGTATTTT
D: TRBD1; V: TRBV12-3/TRBV12-4; J: TRBJ1-1; size: many; CDR3: CASSPRWTGDTEAFF; DNA: TGTGCCAGCAGTCCTAGGTGGACAGGGGACACTGAAGCTTTCTTT
D: NA; V: TRBV7-2; J: TRBJ2-2; size: many; CDR3: CASSLRLGGELFF; DNA: TGTGCCAGCAGCCTGAGACTGGGCGGGGAGCTGTTTTTT
D: TRBD1; V: TRBV24-1; J: TRBJ1-1; size: many; CDR3: CAATGGNTEAFF; DNA: TGTGCCGCGACAGGGGGGAACACTGAAGCTTTCTTT
D: NA; V: TRBV6-5; J: TRBJ1-2; size: many; CDR3: CASSPTGDYGYTF; DNA: TGTGCCAGCAGTCCGACAGGCGACTATGGCTACACCTTC
D: TRBD2; V: TRBV19; J: TRBJ2-1; size: many; CDR3: CARDRSGTSGDMGINEQFF; DNA: TGTGCCAGAGACCGTTCCGGGACTAGCGGGGACATGGGCATAAATGAGCAGTTCTTC
D: TRBD1; V: TRBV10-3; J: TRBJ2-7; size: many; CDR3: CAISRQGADYEQYF; DNA: TGTGCCATCTCACGACAGGGGGCAGACTACGAGCAGTACTTC
D: NA; V: TRBV7-2; J: TRBJ2-1; size: many; CDR3: CASRVLNEQFF; DNA: TGTGCCAGCAGGGTCTTAAATGAGCAGTTCTTC
D: NA; V: TRBV7-2; J: TRBJ2-1; size: many; CDR3: CASSQGRARFF; DNA: TGTGCCAGCAGCCAGGGGAGGGCACGGTTCTTC
D: TRBD1; V: TRBV6-2/TRBV6-3; J: TRBJ2-1; size: many; CDR3: CASSPGQGLVSKAWNEQFF; DNA: TGTGCCAGCAGCCCTGGACAGGGTTTGGTTTCTAAAGCCTGGAATGAGCAGTTCTTC
D: NA; V: TRBV19; J: TRBJ2-4; size: NA; CDR3: CASSTRREAKNIQYF; DNA: TGTGCCAGTAGTACCCGACGGGAAGCCAAAAACATTCAGTACTTC
D: NA; V: TRBV19; J: TRBJ2-1; size: NA; CDR3: CASSIGGARRGNEQFF; DNA: TGTGCCAGTAGTATCGGGGGCGCGAGAAGGGGCAATGAGCAGTTCTTC
D: NA; V: TRBV29-1; J: TRBJ2-1; size: NA; CDR3: CSVDVDRVYEQFF; DNA: TGCAGCGTTGACGTGGACCGGGTCTATGAGCAGTTCTTC
D: TRBD2; V: TRBV15; J: TRBJ2-5; size: NA; CDR3: CATSRDRGGPGF; DNA: TGTGCCACCAGCAGAGATCGCGGGGGACCGGGCTTC
D: NA; V: TRBV4-3; J: TRBJ1-1; size: many; CDR3: CASSQATVGTEAFF; DNA: TGCGCCAGCAGCCAAGCTACAGTAGGGACTGAAGCTTTCTTT
D: TRBD1; V: TRBV7-2; J: TRBJ1-2; size: many; CDR3: CASSWGQPIHYGYTF; DNA: TGTGCCAGCAGCTGGGGACAGCCGATCCACTATGGCTACACCTTC
D: NA; V: TRBV7-9; J: TRBJ2-3; size: NA; CDR3: CASSRAGRTDTQYF; DNA: TGTGCCAGCAGCCGAGCGGGCCGCACAGATACGCAGTATTTT
D: TRBD1; V: TRBV4-3; J: TRBJ1-2; size: many; CDR3: CASSQGGGTGYYGYTF; DNA: TGCGCCAGCAGCCAAGGAGGCGGGACAGGCTACTATGGCTACACCTTC
D: NA; V: TRBV6-5; J: TRBJ2-7; size: few; CDR3: CASSSSPLSEQYF; DNA: TGTGCCAGCAGCTCCAGCCCCCTCAGCGAGCAGTACTTC